The source of this T cell receptor (beta chain) is a study of T cell responses to AZD1222 COVID-19 vaccine. TCRdb's copy holds only in-frame clones and misses some; the assay was immunoSEQ multiplex PCR. The data show roughly 100,000 clones, with about 89% seen just once and 6.5% to 8.5% held by the top ten. Study-wide results and limits: Spike-wide coverage was observed for vaccine-associated CD4 TCRs, with dominant responses at 160-218 and 743-854. Donors in the cohort were predominantly white British and more often female, and clonal diversity was possibly underestimated. Vaccination with two AZD1222 doses was followed by a rise in Spike-specific TCR breadth and depth.

As regards this clone: Its matching antigen is unknown.

CDR3 length: 15 amino acids. Germline-derived CDR1 and CDR2 are MDHEN and SYDVKM. V was clipped by 6 bases and J by 1 base, with 13 bases between them. Material: peripheral blood, obtained 28 days after the second AZD1222 dose. This clonotype was obtained from an adult who received the AZD1222 COVID-19 vaccine. V gene TRBV28 combines with J gene TRBJ1-3; D may be TRBD1 (5 bases). CDR3 sequence reads: CASSTYRGSGNTIYF. The CDR3 DNA is TGTGCCAGCAGCACCTATCGGGGGTCTGGAAACACCATATATTTT.